This note documents a single T cell receptor beta chain sequence. What it binds is unknown. This sample is part of a study of cytomegalovirus exposure and HLA in healthy donors. Points from the study as a whole: Later analysis indicated greater clonal expansion among HLA-associated TCR beta chains than among equally common other chains. As a later analysis revealed, the rate of TCR association differed by HLA locus, with DRB1 most and HLA-C fewest. The authors excluded some V segments, including TRBV6-2 and TRBV6-3, as indistinguishable.

Germline loops: CDR1 LGHNA, CDR2 YSLEER. Trimming cost V 1 base and J 2 bases, with 15 bases left between them. The CDR3 covers 16 residues. It was with 60 Vbeta and 13 Jbeta primers that the PCR ran. Only in-frame clones appear in the TCRdb table, and some are missing; sequencing was by immunoSEQ multiplex PCR. Recorded for this sample: 150,000 to 200,000 clones. This clonotype was obtained from a man aged 25-45 years in good health and CMV-seronegative. The V call is TRBV4-3, the J call TRBJ2-7, with D tentatively TRBD2 (6 bases). Sequencing was carried out using PBMCs. As DNA, the CDR3 is TGCGCCAGCAGCCAAGGTTCCCTAGCGCAACCCTACGAGCAGTACTTC. Amino acids: CASSQGSLAQPYEQYF.